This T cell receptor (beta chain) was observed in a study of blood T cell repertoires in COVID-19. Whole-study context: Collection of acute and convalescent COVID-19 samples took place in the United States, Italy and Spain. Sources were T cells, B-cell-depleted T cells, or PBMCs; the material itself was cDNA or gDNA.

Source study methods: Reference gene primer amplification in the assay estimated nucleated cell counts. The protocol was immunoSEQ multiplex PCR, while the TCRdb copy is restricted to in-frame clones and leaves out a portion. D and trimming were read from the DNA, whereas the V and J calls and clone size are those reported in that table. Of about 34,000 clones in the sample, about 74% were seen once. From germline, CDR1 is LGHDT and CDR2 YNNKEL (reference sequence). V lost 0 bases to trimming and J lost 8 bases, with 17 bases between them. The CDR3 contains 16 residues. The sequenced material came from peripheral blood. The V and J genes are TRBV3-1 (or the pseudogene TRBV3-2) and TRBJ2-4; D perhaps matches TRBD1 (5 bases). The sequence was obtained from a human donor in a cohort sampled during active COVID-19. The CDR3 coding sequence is TGTGCCAGCAGCCAAGATCGCGGCAGGGTTGGAGACATTCAGTACTTC. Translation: CASSQDRGRVGDIQYF.